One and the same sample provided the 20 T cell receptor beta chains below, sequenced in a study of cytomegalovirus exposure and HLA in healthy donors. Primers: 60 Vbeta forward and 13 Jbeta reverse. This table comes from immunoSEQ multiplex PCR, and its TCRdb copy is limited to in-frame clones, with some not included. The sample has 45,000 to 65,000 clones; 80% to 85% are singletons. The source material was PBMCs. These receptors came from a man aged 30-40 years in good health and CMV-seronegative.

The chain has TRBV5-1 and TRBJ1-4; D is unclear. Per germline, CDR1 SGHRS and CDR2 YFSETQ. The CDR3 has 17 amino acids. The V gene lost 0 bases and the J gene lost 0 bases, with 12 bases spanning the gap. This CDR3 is CASSLDSGSATNEKLFF. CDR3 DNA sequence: TGCGCCAGCAGCTTGGATTCAGGTTCTGCAACTAATGAAAAACTGTTTTTT. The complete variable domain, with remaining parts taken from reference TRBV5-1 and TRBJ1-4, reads KAGVTQTPRYLIKTRGQQVTLSCSPISGHRSVSWYQQTPGQGLQFLFEYFSETQRNKGNFPGRFSGRQFSNSRSEMNVSTLELGDSALYLCASSLDSGSATNEKLFFGSGTQLSVL.

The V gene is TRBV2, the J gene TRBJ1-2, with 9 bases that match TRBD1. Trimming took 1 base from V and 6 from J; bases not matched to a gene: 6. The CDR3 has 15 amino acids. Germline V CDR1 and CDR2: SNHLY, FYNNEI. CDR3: CASSEGTGAVDGYTF. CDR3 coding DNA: TGTGCCAGCAGTGAAGGGACAGGGGCGGTTGATGGCTACACCTTC.

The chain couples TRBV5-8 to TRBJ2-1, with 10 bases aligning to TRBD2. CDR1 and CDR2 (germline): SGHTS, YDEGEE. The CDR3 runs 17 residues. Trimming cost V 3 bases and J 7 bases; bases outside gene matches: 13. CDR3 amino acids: CASSSKAGGPGWNEQFF. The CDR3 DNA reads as TGTGCCAGCAGCTCCAAAGCGGGAGGGCCGGGGTGGAATGAGCAGTTCTTC.

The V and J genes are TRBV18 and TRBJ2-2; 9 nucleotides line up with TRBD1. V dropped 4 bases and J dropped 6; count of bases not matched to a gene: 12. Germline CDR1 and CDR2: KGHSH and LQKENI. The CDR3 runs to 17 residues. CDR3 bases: TGTGCCAGCTCACGTCCGGGACAGGGCAAAAGTCCCGGGGAGCTGTTTTTT. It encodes CASSRPGQGKSPGELFF.

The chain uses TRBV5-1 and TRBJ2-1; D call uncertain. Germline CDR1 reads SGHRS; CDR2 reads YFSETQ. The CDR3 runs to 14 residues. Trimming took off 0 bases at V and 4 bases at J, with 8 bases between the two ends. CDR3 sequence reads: CASSLALQYNEQFF. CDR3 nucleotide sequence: TGCGCCAGCAGCTTGGCCTTACAGTACAATGAGCAGTTCTTC.

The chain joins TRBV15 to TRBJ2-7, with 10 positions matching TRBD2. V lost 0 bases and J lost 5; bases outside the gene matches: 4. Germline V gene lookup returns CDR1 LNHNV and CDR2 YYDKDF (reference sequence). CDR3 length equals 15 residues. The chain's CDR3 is CATSRDGSGRHEQYF. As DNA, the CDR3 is TGTGCCACCAGCAGAGATGGTAGCGGGAGGCACGAGCAGTACTTC.

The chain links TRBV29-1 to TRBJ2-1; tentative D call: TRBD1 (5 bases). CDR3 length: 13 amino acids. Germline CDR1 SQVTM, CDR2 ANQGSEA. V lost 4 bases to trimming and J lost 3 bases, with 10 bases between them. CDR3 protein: CSVGVQGYNEQFF. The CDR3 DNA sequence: TGCAGCGTTGGTGTCCAGGGCTACAATGAGCAGTTCTTC.

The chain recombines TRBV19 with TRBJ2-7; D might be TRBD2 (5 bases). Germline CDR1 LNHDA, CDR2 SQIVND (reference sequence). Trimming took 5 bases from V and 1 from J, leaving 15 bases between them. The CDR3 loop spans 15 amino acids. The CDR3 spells CASSPRTGLSYEQYF. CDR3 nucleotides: TGTGCCAGTAGTCCCCGGACGGGGTTGTCCTACGAGCAGTACTTC.

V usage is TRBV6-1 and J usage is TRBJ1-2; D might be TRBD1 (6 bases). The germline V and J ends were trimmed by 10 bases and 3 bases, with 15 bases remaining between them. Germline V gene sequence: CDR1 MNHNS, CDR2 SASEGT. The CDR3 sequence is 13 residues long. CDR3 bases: TGTGCCACCTTCGACAGGTTGGACTATGGCTACACCTTC. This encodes CATFDRLDYGYTF.

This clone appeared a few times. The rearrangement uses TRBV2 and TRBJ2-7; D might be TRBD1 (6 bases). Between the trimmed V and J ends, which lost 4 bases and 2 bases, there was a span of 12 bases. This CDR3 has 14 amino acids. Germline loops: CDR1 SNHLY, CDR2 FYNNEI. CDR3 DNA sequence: TGTGCCAGCAGTGGCCAGGGGAGACCCTACGAGCAGTACTTC. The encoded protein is CASSGQGRPYEQYF.

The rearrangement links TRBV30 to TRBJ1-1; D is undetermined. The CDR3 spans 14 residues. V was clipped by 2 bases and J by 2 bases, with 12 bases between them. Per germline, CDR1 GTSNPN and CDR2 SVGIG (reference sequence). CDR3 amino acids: CAWSQEAVNTEAFF. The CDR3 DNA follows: TGTGCCTGGAGTCAAGAGGCGGTCAACACTGAAGCTTTCTTT.

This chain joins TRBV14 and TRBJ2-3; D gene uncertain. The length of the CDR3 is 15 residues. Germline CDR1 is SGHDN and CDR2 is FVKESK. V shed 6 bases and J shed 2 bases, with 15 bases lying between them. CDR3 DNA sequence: TGTGCCAGCAGTTCTTGGTGGGCCACCACAGATACGCAGTATTTT. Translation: CASSSWWATTDTQYF.

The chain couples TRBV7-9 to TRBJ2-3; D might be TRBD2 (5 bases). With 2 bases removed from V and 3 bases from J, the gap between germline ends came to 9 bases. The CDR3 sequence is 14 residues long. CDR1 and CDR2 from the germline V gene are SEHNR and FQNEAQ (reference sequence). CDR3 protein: CASSLNLATDTQYF. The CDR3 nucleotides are TGTGCCAGCAGCTTAAACCTAGCAACAGATACGCAGTATTTT.

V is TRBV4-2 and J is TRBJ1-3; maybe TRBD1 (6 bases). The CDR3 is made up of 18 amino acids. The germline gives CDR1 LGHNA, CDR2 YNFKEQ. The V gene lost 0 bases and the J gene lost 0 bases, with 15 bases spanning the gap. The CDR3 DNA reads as TGTGCCAGCAGCCAAGATCGCTATAGGGGGAACTCTGGAAACACCATATATTTT. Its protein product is CASSQDRYRGNSGNTIYF.

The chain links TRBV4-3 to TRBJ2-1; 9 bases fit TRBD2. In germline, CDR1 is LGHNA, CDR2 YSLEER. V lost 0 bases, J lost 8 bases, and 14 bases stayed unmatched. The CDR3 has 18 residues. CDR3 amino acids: CASSQEPPGGGRADEQFF. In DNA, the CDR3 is TGCGCCAGCAGCCAAGAACCCCCGGGTGGCGGGAGGGCCGATGAGCAGTTCTTC.

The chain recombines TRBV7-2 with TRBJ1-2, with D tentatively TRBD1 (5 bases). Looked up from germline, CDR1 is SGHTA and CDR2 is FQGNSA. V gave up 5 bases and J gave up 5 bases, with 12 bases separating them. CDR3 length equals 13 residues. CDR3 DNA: TGTGCCAGCAGCACGAGCGGGGCATATGGCTACACCTTC. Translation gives CASSTSGAYGYTF.

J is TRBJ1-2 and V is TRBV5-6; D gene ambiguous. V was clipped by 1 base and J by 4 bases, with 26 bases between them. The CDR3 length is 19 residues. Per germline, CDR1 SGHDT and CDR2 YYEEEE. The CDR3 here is CASSLKVQYIDKRSYGYTF. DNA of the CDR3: TGTGCCAGCAGCTTGAAGGTGCAATATATAGACAAGAGAAGCTATGGCTACACCTTC.

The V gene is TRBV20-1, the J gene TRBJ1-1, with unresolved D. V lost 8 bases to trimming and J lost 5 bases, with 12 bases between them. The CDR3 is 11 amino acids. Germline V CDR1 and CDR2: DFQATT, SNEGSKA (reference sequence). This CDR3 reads CSTFGDTEAFF. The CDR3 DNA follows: TGCAGTACATTCGGGGATACTGAAGCTTTCTTT.

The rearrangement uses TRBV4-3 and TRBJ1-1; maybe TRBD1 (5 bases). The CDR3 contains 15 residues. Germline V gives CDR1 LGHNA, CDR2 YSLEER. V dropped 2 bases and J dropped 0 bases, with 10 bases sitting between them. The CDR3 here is CASSQFPGMNTEAFF. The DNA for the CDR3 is TGCGCCAGCAGCCAATTTCCAGGGATGAACACTGAAGCTTTCTTT.

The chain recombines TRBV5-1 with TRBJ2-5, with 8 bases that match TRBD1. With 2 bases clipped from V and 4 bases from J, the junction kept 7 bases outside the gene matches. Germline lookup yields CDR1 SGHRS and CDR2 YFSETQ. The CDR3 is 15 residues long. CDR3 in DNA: TGCGCCAGCAGCTTAAGACAGGGGAGTAGAGAGACCCAGTACTTC. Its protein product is CASSLRQGSRETQYF.